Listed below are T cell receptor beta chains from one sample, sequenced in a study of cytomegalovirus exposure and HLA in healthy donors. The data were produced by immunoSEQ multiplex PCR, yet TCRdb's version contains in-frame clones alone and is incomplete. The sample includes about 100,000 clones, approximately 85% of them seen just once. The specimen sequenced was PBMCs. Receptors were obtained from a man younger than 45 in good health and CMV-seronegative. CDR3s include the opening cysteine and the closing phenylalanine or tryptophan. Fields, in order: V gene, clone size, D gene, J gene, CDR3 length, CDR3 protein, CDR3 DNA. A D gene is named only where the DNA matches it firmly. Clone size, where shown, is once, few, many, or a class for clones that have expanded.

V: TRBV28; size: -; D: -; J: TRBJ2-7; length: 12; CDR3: CASSFGSYEQYF; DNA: TGTGCCAGCAGTTTCGGTTCCTACGAGCAGTACTTC
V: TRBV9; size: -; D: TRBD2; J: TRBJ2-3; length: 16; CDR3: CASSYSFRGGTDTQYF; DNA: TGTGCCAGCAGTTATAGTTTCCGGGGGGGCACAGATACGCAGTATTTT
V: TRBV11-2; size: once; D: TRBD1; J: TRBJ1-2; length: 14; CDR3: CASSLSRGRYGYTF; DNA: TGTGCCAGCAGCTTAAGCAGGGGGAGATATGGCTACACCTTC
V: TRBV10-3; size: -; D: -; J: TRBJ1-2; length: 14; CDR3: CAISERGKENGYTF; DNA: TGTGCCATCAGTGAAAGGGGGAAGGAGAATGGCTACACCTTC
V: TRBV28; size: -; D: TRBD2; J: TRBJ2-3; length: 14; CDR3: CASSPQPTSATQYF; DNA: TGTGCCAGCAGTCCTCAACCGACTAGCGCGACGCAGTATTTT
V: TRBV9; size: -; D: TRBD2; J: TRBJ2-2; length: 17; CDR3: CASSPRTSGSNTGELFF; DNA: TGTGCCAGCAGCCCCCGGACTAGCGGGTCGAACACCGGGGAGCTGTTTTTT
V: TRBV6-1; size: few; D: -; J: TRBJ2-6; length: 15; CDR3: CASSEDMSGANVLTF; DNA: TGTGCCAGCAGTGAGGACATGTCTGGGGCCAACGTCCTGACTTTC
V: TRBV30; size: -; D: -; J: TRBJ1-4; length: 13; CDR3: CAWSLRRLEKLFF; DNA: TGTGCCTGGAGTTTGAGGCGGTTGGAAAAACTGTTTTTT
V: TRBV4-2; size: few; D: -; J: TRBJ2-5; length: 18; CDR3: CASSQGAASAGNQETQYF; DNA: TGTGCCAGCAGCCAAGGTGCCGCTAGCGCGGGGAACCAAGAGACCCAGTACTTC
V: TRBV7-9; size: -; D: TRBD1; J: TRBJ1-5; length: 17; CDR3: CASSLAKTGTDNQPQHF; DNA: TGTGCCAGCAGCTTAGCAAAAACCGGGACAGACAATCAGCCCCAGCATTTT
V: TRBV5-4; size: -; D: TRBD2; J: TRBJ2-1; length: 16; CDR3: CASRSGTSGRYNEQFF; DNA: TGTGCCAGCAGAAGTGGGACTAGCGGGAGATATAATGAGCAGTTCTTC
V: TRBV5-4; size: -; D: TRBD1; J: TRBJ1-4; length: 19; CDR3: CASSFSPGQGLSRNEKLFF; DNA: TGTGCCAGCAGCTTTTCTCCGGGACAGGGTCTTTCGCGCAATGAAAAACTGTTTTTT
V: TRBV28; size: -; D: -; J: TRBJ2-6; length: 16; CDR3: CASSLKLGAGANVLTF; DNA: TGTGCCAGCAGTTTAAAGTTAGGGGCTGGGGCCAACGTCCTGACTTTC
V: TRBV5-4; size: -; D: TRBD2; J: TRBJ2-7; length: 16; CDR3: CASSSGLAGGSDEQYF; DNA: TGTGCCAGCAGCTCGGGGCTGGCGGGGGGGTCGGACGAGCAGTACTTC
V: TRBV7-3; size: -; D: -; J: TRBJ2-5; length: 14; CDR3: CASSLNGVGETQYF; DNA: TGTGCCAGCAGCTTAAATGGTGTTGGCGAGACCCAGTACTTC
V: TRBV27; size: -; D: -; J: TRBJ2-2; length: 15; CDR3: CASSFLADRTGELFF; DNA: TGTGCCAGCAGTTTTTTAGCGGACCGCACCGGGGAGCTGTTTTTT
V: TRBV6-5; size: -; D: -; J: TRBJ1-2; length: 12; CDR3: CASSSGVYGYTF; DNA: TGTGCCAGCAGTTCAGGGGTCTATGGCTACACCTTC
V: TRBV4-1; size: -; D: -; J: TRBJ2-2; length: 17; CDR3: CASRQSMGGRLTGELFF; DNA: TGCGCCAGCAGACAGTCCATGGGGGGGCGATTAACCGGGGAGCTGTTTTTT
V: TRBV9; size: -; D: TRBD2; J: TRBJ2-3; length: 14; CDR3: CASSVLAGTDTQYF; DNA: TGTGCCAGCAGCGTGCTAGCGGGGACAGATACGCAGTATTTT
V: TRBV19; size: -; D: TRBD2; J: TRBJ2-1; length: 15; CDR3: CASSVTSGAYNEQFF; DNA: TGTGCCAGTAGTGTCACTAGCGGAGCCTACAATGAGCAGTTCTTC
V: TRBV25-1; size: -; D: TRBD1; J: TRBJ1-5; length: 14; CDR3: CASSRGQGREPQHF; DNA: TGTGCCAGCAGCCGCGGACAGGGGCGGGAGCCCCAGCATTTT
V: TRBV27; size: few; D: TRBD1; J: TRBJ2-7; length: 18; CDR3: CASSLRSNYGTVGDEQYF; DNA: TGTGCCAGCAGTTTACGATCTAATTACGGGACAGTGGGTGACGAGCAGTACTTC
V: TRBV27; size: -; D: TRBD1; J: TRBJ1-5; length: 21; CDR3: CPKPNFREPGTAEYSNQPQHF; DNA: TGTCCCAAGCCCAATTTTCGAGAACCTGGGACAGCAGAATATAGCAATCAGCCCCAGCATTTT
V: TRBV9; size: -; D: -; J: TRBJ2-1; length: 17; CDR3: CASSVDGGLSSYNEQFF; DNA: TGTGCCAGCAGCGTAGATGGAGGACTGAGCTCCTACAATGAGCAGTTCTTC
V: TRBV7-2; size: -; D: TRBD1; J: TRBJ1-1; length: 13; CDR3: CASRPPGGGGAFF; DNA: TGTGCCAGCAGACCCCCAGGGGGTGGTGGGGCTTTCTTT
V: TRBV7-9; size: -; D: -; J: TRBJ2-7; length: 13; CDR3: CASSLNSGYEQYF; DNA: TGTGCCAGCAGCTTAAACTCAGGCTACGAGCAGTACTTC